One and the same sample provided the 13 T cell receptor beta chains below, sequenced in a study of T cells in Graves' hyperthyroidism and ophthalmopathy (dated by TCRdb to the late 2010s). The library was produced with multiplex PCR. Sequencing was performed on an Illumina HiSeq 2000. The TCR beta CDR3 regions were amplified from the RNA transcripts. The first round of RT-PCR for the TCR CDR3 was performed with the HTBI primer set and the Qiagen OneStep RT-PCR kit. The public reads were reprocessed in TCRdb via fastp at Q25 and MiXCR, keeping in-frame beta chains. Rows are combined by CDR3 protein, so each entry shows the most common genes and DNA. A total of a few hundred thousand distinct CDR3 sequences appear in this sample, about 16% of them only once. The leading ten clones occupy 3% to 4% of the sample. Sequencing was done on a sample of blood. All receptors derive from a woman in her thirties or forties with Graves' ophthalmopathy.

The chain carries TRBV19 and TRBJ2-3; D is ambiguous. CDR1 LNHDA and CDR2 SQIVND come from the germline V gene (reference sequence). Between the trimmed V and J ends, which lost 4 bases and 6 bases, there was a span of 11 bases. The CDR3 is made up of 13 amino acids. DNA of the CDR3: TGTGCCAGTAGTACCCCCGGCTGGGATACGCAGTATTTT. Encoded protein: CASSTPGWDTQYF.

This clonotype was seen many times. CDR3 sequence (DNA): TGTGCCAGCAGCTCGTTCGGACAGACGAACACTGAAGCTTTCTTT. It encodes CASSSFGQTNTEAFF. The chain has TRBV7-9 and TRBJ1-1; D may be TRBD1 (6 bases). The ends were cut back, 4 bases at V and 1 base at J, with 13 bases in the middle. Germline V gene sequence: CDR1 SEHNR, CDR2 FQNEAQ (reference sequence). CDR3 length: 15 amino acids.

The chain has TRBV25-1 and TRBJ2-1; the D is unclear. From germline, CDR1 is MGHDK and CDR2 SYGVNS. CDR3 length: 12 amino acids. V lost 2 bases to trimming and J lost 6 bases, with 5 bases between them. DNA for the CDR3: TGTGCCAGCAGTGAACTCGGCAATGAGCAGTTCTTC. Translation: CASSELGNEQFF.

This clonotype has at least ten counts. DNA for the CDR3: TGCAGTGCTAGAGTGGCGGGGAACACTGAAGCTTTCTTT. Amino acids: CSARVAGNTEAFF. The gene calls are TRBV20-1 and TRBJ1-1; D is undetermined. V was clipped by 1 base and J by 1 base, with 7 bases between them. CDR1 DFQATT and CDR2 SNEGSKA come from the germline V gene (reference sequence). The CDR3 extends over 13 amino acids.

There are many counts of this clonotype. The chain is built from TRBV7-8 and TRBJ2-3; 10 positions agree with TRBD2. The length of the CDR3 is 15 residues. Germline V CDR1 and CDR2: SGHVS, FQNEAQ. Trimming removed 3 bases from V and 5 bases from J; junction bases left unmatched: 5. The CDR3 coding sequence is TGTGCCAGCAGCTTCGGAGCGGGGGGGGGAGATACGCAGTATTTT. This gives the protein CASSFGAGGGDTQYF.

This clonotype was counted ten times or more. The genes are TRBV2 and TRBJ1-2; 9 bases are a match to TRBD1. The length of the CDR3 is 13 residues. V gave up 6 bases and J gave up 8 bases; unmatched junction bases: 7. Germline loops: CDR1 SNHLY, CDR2 FYNNEI. For the CDR3, the DNA is TGTGCCAGCAGGGCTACAGGGGGCTGGGGCTACACCTTC. It yields the protein CASRATGGWGYTF.

This clonotype was seen at least ten times. The V gene is TRBV7-2, the J gene TRBJ2-3; TRBD2 matches 9 bases. CDR3 length: 16 amino acids. The germline CDR1 and CDR2 sequences are SGHTA and FQGNSA. V gave up 1 base and J gave up 1 base; unmatched junction bases: 3. This chain's CDR3 is CASSLGPSGGTDTQYF. As DNA, the CDR3 is TGTGCCAGCAGCTTAGGCCCTAGCGGGGGCACAGATACGCAGTATTTT.

This clonotype was seen at least ten times. V gene TRBV28 combines with J gene TRBJ2-7; 8 bases fit TRBD2. V dropped 10 bases and J dropped 1; count of bases not matched to a gene: 9. Looked up from germline, CDR1 is MDHEN and CDR2 is SYDVKM. The CDR3 consists of 14 residues. Here the CDR3 reads CAITQRGLSYEQYF. CDR3 bases: TGTGCCATCACTCAGCGGGGGCTTTCCTACGAGCAGTACTTC.

This clonotype was seen repeatedly, ten times or more. The V call is TRBV3-1, the J call TRBJ2-3, with D possibly being TRBD2 (5 bases). Germline CDR1 is LGHDT and CDR2 is YNNKEL (reference sequence). The V end was cut by 3 bases, the J end by 4 bases, with 14 bases between. CDR3 length: 15 amino acids. The CDR3 reads CASSHGGRKADTQYF. CDR3 sequence (DNA): TGTGCCAGCAGCCATGGAGGAAGGAAAGCAGATACGCAGTATTTT.

This chain joins TRBV5-5 and TRBJ2-3, with 7 bases fitting TRBD2. With 1 base clipped from V and 4 bases from J, the junction kept 9 bases outside the gene matches. Germline lookup yields CDR1 SGHKS and CDR2 YYEKEE (reference sequence). The CDR3 loop spans 16 amino acids. The CDR3 DNA reads TGTGCCAGCAGCTTGCAGGCGGGAGTAAGGGCAGATACGCAGTATTTT. The encoded protein is CASSLQAGVRADTQYF.

In its sample, this clonotype was seen many times. This sequence joins TRBV6-1 and TRBJ2-6; tentative D call: TRBD2 (5 bases). V lost 3 bases to trimming and J lost 1 base, with 10 bases between them. The CDR3 runs to 16 residues. Germline CDR1 is MNHNS and CDR2 is SASEGT. The CDR3 spells CASSDGVLSGANVLTF. DNA for the CDR3: TGTGCCAGCAGTGACGGGGTCCTGTCTGGGGCCAACGTCCTGACTTTC.

V and J are TRBV6-1 and TRBJ1-2; 7 nucleotides match TRBD1. V shed 0 bases and J 7 bases; nucleotides not matched to a gene: 8. Per germline, CDR1 MNHNS and CDR2 SASEGT. The CDR3 covers 15 residues. The CDR3 loop is CASSEAGTALGGYTF. The CDR3 DNA reads as TGTGCCAGCAGTGAAGCTGGGACAGCTTTGGGTGGCTACACCTTC.

The table lists this clonotype with many counts. The rearrangement joins TRBV28 to TRBJ2-1; D remains ambiguous. V was cut by 5 bases and J by 7 bases, with 12 bases left in between. The CDR3 sequence is 13 residues long. Germline assignment: CDR1 MDHEN and CDR2 SYDVKM. In nucleotides, the CDR3 is TGTGCCAGCAGTCGAAGGTTCTCGAATGAGCAGTTCTTC. It specifies CASSRRFSNEQFF.